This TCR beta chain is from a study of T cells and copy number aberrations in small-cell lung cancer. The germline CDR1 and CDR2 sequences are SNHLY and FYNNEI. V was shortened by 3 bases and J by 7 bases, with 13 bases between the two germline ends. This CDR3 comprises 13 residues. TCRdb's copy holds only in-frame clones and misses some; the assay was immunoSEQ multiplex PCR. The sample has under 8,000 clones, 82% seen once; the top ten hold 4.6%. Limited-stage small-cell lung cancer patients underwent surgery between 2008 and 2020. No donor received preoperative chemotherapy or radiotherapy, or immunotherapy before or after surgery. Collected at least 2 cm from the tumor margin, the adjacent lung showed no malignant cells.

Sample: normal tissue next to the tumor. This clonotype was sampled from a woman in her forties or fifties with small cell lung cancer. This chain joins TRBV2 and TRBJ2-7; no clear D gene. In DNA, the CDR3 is TGTGCCAGCAGTGAGAGGACCCTAGGGGAGCAGTACTTC. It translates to CASSERTLGEQYF. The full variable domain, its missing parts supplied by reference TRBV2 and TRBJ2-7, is EPEVTQTPSHQVTQMGQEVILRCVPISNHLYFYWYRQILGQKVEFLVSFYNNEISEKSEIFDDQFSVERPDGSNFTLKIRSTKLEDSAMYFCASSERTLGEQYFGPGTRLTVT.